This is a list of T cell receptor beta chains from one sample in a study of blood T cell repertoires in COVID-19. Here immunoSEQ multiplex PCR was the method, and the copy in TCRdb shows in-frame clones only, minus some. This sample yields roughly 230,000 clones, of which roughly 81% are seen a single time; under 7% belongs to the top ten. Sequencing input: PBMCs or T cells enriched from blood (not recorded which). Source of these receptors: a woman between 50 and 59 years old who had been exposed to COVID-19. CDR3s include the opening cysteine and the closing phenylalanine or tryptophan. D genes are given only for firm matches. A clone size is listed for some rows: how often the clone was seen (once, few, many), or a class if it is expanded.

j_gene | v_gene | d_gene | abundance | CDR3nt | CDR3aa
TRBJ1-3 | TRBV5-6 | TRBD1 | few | TGTGCCAGCAGCTCAGGACAGGTCCGACTCTCTGGAAACACCATATATTTT | CASSSGQVRLSGNTIYF
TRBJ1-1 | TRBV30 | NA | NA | TGTGCCGGCTACAGTAACACTGAAGCTTTCTTT | CAGYSNTEAFF
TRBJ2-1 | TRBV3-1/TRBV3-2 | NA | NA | TGTGCCAGCAGCCGCGGTAGAGAAGGGAGGAATGAGCAGTTCTTC | CASSRGREGRNEQFF
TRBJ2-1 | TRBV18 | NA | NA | TGTGCCAGCTCACCACTACCCCCGAGTGGTAATGAGCAGTTCTTC | CASSPLPPSGNEQFF
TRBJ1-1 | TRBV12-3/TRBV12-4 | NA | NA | TGTGCCAGCAGTTCAGGGGAGACTGAAGCTTTCTTT | CASSSGETEAFF
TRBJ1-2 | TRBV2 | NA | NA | TGTGCCAGCAGGGCAGGGGAGCTCCATGGCTACACCTTC | CASRAGELHGYTF
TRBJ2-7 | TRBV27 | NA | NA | TGTGCCAGCAGTTTCGGGGACACCTACGAGCAGTACTTC | CASSFGDTYEQYF
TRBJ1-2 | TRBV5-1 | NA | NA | TGCGCCAGCAGCTTGGTAGCCGACAGTGTTAACTATGGCTACACCTTC | CASSLVADSVNYGYTF
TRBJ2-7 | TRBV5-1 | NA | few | TGCGCCAGCAGCCCTACAACGGGACAATACGAGCAGTACTTC | CASSPTTGQYEQYF
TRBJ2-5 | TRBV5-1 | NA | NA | TGCGCCAGCAGCTTGGTACCACCCTCGCAGGAGACCCAGTACTTC | CASSLVPPSQETQYF
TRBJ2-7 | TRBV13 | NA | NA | TGTGCCAGCAGCTTTCTGGGCTCTACCTACGAGCAGTACTTC | CASSFLGSTYEQYF
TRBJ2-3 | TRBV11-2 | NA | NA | TGTGCCAGCAGCTTAGAAGGGGGCACAGATACGCAGTATTTT | CASSLEGGTDTQYF
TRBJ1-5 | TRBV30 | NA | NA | TGTGCCTGGAGTGTTGGAGGTGATCAGCCCCAGCATTTT | CAWSVGGDQPQHF
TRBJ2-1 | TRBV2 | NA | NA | TGTGCCAGCAGTTCGGAGCGGAGCTCCTACAATGAGCAGTTCTTC | CASSSERSSYNEQFF
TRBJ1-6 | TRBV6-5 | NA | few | TGTGCCAGCAGTTACTCGGCGGATTCACCCCTCCACTTT | CASSYSADSPLHF
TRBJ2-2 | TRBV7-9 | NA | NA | TGTGCCAGCAGCGGGGGGACCAACACCGGGGAGCTGTTTTTT | CASSGGTNTGELFF
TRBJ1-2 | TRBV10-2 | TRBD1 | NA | TGCGCCAGCAGTTCCGACAGGGTCGACTATGGCTACACCTTC | CASSSDRVDYGYTF
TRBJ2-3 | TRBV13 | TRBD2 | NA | TGTGCCAGCAGCCTGGCCCCGGGACTAGCGGGGGGCACAGATACGCAGTATTTT | CASSLAPGLAGGTDTQYF
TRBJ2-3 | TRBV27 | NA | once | TGTGCCAGCAGTTTCTTGGGACTCGGCACAGATACGCAGTATTTT | CASSFLGLGTDTQYF
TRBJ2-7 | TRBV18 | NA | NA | TGTGCCAGCTCACCGTGGGGGCAGTCCTACGAGCAGTACTTC | CASSPWGQSYEQYF
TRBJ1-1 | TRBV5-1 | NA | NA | TGCGCCAGCAGCTCCTCACAGGGTCTCACTGAAGCTTTCTTT | CASSSSQGLTEAFF
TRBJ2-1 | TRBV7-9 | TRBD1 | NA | TGTGCCAGCAGCTCTACGCCCCAGGACAGGGCGACGGATGAGCAGTTCTTC | CASSSTPQDRATDEQFF
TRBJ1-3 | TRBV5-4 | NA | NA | TGTGCCAGCAGCGCCGGACAGAGCTCTGGAAACACCATATATTTT | CASSAGQSSGNTIYF
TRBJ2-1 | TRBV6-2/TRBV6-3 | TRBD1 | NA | TGTGCCAGCAGTTACAGAGGTTTGACAGGGGAGGCTTACAATGAGCAGTTCTTC | CASSYRGLTGEAYNEQFF
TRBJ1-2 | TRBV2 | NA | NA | TGTGCCAGCAGTGAAACAGGGCTGGGCGGCTACACCTTC | CASSETGLGGYTF